This TCR beta chain was retrieved from a study of CD8+CD57+ T cells in acquired aplastic anemia. Study summary: Sorted CD4+ and CD8+ cells gave a mean 3.2 ug DNA, range roughly 0.18 to 30 ug. Read counts for CD4+ cells (from healthy donors) averaged about 10.8 million. General study results and limits: Under 35 was the count of CD8+ CDR3 sequences that patients shared with controls.

This CDR3 has 16 residues. Trimming cost V 5 bases and J 5 bases; bases outside gene matches: 11. The template used for profiling TCR beta VDJ and CDR3 was genomic DNA. TCRdb re-analysed the reads in MiXCR, keeping a single row per CDR3 protein. The table lists 400,000 to 500,000 distinct CDR3 sequences, about 70% of them singletons. As for this clonotype: Its antigen remains unidentified.

Sequencing was done on a sample of sorted CD4+, CD8+, or CD8+CD57+ T cells (not recorded which) from PBMCs. The chain recombines TRBV12-3 or TRBV12-4 with TRBJ2-3; 9 bases match TRBD1. This receptor was identified in a human donor in good health, serving as a control. The CDR3 region has the DNA TGTGCCAGCAGTCCTCTAGTGGGACAGGGAGTAGATACGCAGTATTTT. It codes for CASSPLVGQGVDTQYF.